This TCR beta chain appears in the sequencing data of a study of T cells in Graves' hyperthyroidism and ophthalmopathy. At the level of the study: Peripheral blood was obtained at initial diagnosis, preceding any treatment.

In the ophthalmopathy cohort, Clinical Activity Score was at least 3, NOSPECS grade at least 4, and duration under 3 months. Amplified TCR beta CDR3 regions derived from RNA transcripts. An initial round of RT-PCR targeting the TCR CDR3 relied on the HTBI primer set. TCRdb recomputed calls from the multiplex PCR reads with MiXCR, one row per CDR3 protein. The sample carries 300,000 or so distinct CDR3 sequences, about 18% recorded once. This clonotype was picked up many times. Germline-derived CDR1 and CDR2 are MNHEY and SMNVEV (reference sequence). This CDR3 contains 19 residues. V was cut by 5 bases and J by 0 bases, with 20 bases left in between.

The chain is built from TRBV27 and TRBJ2-6; no reliable D call. This sequence originates from a woman aged 60-75 years with Graves' ophthalmopathy. Sequenced input: blood. CDR3 in amino acids: CASSRTSEVYVSGANVLTF. For the CDR3, the DNA is TGTGCCAGCAGTAGAACTTCAGAGGTTTACGTCTCTGGGGCCAACGTCCTGACTTTC.